These 22 T cell receptor beta chains were all obtained from the same sample, sequenced in a study of T cell changes during pregnancy in multiple sclerosis. Assay: immunoSEQ multiplex PCR; the TCRdb copy retains only in-frame clones and omits some. This sample has about 40,000 clones, with 88% found just once. This material consisted of CD4+ T cells from peripheral blood mononuclear cells, taken in the second trimester of pregnancy. These receptors were taken from a female donor with multiple sclerosis, enrolled in a pregnancy study.

This clone has just one count. Here the CDR3 DNA reads TGTGCCAGCAGCACACTAGCGGGAGGACGGGAGCAGTACTTC. Protein product: CASSTLAGGREQYF. The chain employs TRBV25-1 and TRBJ2-7; 12 nucleotides align to TRBD2. CDR1 is MGHDK, CDR2 SYGVNS, per germline. CDR3 size: 14 residues. After removal of 6 bases from V and 7 bases from J, the junction contained 7 bases not matched to a gene.

The chain couples TRBV2 to TRBJ2-3; 9 nucleotides agree with TRBD1. CDR3 length: 15 residues. Trimming removed 5 bases from V and 5 bases from J; junction bases left unmatched: 8. Looked up from germline, CDR1 is SNHLY and CDR2 is FYNNEI. The CDR3 region is CASSNRGRSKDTQYF. The CDR3 coding sequence is TGTGCCAGCAGTAACAGGGGGCGGTCTAAAGATACGCAGTATTTT.

V and J are TRBV19 and TRBJ1-4; D possibly corresponds to TRBD1 (6 bases). This CDR3 is 15 amino acids long. CDR1 and CDR2 (germline): LNHDA, SQIVND (reference sequence). The V end lost 6 bases, the J end lost 3 bases, and 14 bases lay between the germline ends. CDR3 residues: CASSPWAGANEKLFF. CDR3 DNA: TGTGCCAGTAGCCCCTGGGCAGGGGCTAATGAAAAACTGTTTTTT.

The chain combines TRBV27 with TRBJ1-5, with 7 bases lining up with TRBD1. Germline V gives CDR1 MNHEY, CDR2 SMNVEV (reference sequence). V shed 2 bases and J 7 bases; nucleotides not matched to a gene: 17. CDR3 length: 18 residues. The CDR3 spells CASSLVPPRQGGGQPQHF. Here the CDR3 DNA reads TGTGCCAGCAGTTTAGTACCTCCCCGACAGGGTGGGGGCCAGCCCCAGCATTTT.

CDR3 sequence reads: CASSLLTSGRSYNEQFF. The DNA of the CDR3 is TGTGCCAGCAGTTTATTGACTAGCGGGAGGTCCTACAATGAGCAGTTCTTC. The chain uses TRBV27 and TRBJ2-1, with TRBD2 identical over 13 bases. The CDR3 runs 17 residues. V trimming: 1 base; J trimming: 1 base; junction bases outside the gene matches: 1. CDR1 and CDR2 from the germline V gene are MNHEY and SMNVEV (reference sequence).

This chain connects TRBV28 to TRBJ2-3; 8 nucleotides agree with TRBD2. Losses at the gene ends were 3 bases for V and 4 bases for J; bases not matched to a gene: 24. The CDR3 runs 21 residues. The germline CDR1 and CDR2 sequences are MDHEN and SYDVKM. The CDR3 reads CASSLWGGRVGLAGAPDTQYF. In nucleotides, the CDR3 is TGTGCCAGCAGTTTGTGGGGGGGCAGGGTGGGGCTAGCGGGTGCCCCAGATACGCAGTATTTT.

The genes are TRBV27 and TRBJ2-1, with D possibly TRBD2 on 6 matching bases. Per germline, CDR1 MNHEY and CDR2 SMNVEV (reference sequence). Trimming removed 1 base at V and 10 bases at J, with 17 bases between. The CDR3 sequence is 15 residues long. The CDR3 nucleotides read TGTGCCAGCAGTTTATTTACTAGCCCCGACGGGGAGCAGTTCTTC. Translated: CASSLFTSPDGEQFF.

This clone was observed once. J is TRBJ2-7 and V is TRBV27; TRBD2 matches 10 bases. The length of the CDR3 is 15 residues. J was trimmed by 6 bases and V by 5 bases; bases with no gene match: 10. Per germline, CDR1 MNHEY and CDR2 SMNVEV (reference sequence). The CDR3 coding sequence is TGTGCCAGCAGTGCTGCTAGCGGGAGTCCCTCCGAGCAGTACTTC. It specifies CASSAASGSPSEQYF.

This chain uses TRBV6-6 with TRBJ2-2, with D perhaps TRBD1 (6 bases). Trimming removed 5 bases from V and 3 bases from J, with 16 bases in between. The CDR3 is made up of 16 amino acids. From germline, CDR1 is MNHNY and CDR2 SVGAGI (reference sequence). CDR3 protein: CASSPTGILYTGELFF. CDR3 DNA sequence: TGTGCCAGCAGTCCCACAGGGATCCTCTACACCGGGGAGCTGTTTTTT.

The rearrangement links TRBV29-1 to TRBJ1-1; a possible D gene is TRBD1 (5 bases). CDR1 is SQVTM and CDR2 is ANQGSEA in the germline V gene. The CDR3 spans 12 residues. V dropped 3 bases and J dropped 8 bases, with 13 bases sitting between them. The CDR3 is CSVEILGGEAFF. CDR3 bases: TGCAGCGTTGAGATCCTGGGGGGAGAAGCTTTCTTT.

The chain uses TRBV2 and TRBJ1-1; 9 bases align to TRBD1. Germline-derived CDR1 and CDR2 are SNHLY and FYNNEI. CDR3 length equals 14 residues. The trim removed 3 bases at V and 4 bases at J, leaving 3 bases unmatched. In nucleotides, the CDR3 is TGTGCCAGCAGTGACGACAGGGGGACCACTGAAGCTTTCTTT. It encodes CASSDDRGTTEAFF. The variable domain in full, completed from reference TRBV2 and TRBJ1-1, reads EPEVTQTPSHQVTQMGQEVILRCVPISNHLYFYWYRQILGQKVEFLVSFYNNEISEKSEIFDDQFSVERPDGSNFTLKIRSTKLEDSAMYFCASSDDRGTTEAFFGQGTRLTVV.

This clone was observed a few times. V gene TRBV5-4 combines with J gene TRBJ2-5, with unresolved D. V shed 4 bases and J shed 4 bases, with 17 bases lying between them. This CDR3 has 15 residues. Germline V gene lookup returns CDR1 SGHNT and CDR2 YYREEE (reference sequence). The CDR3 region has the DNA TGTGCCAGCAGCCCCGCAAGTCAACGAGCAGAGACCCAGTACTTC. Translating it yields CASSPASQRAETQYF.

This rearrangement joins TRBV29-1 to TRBJ2-7; perhaps TRBD2 as D (5 bases). V was shortened by 7 bases and J by 7 bases, with 14 bases between the two germline ends. CDR1 and CDR2 (germline): SQVTM, ANQGSEA. The CDR3 consists of 11 residues. In DNA, the CDR3 is TGCAGCGCTCGGGATTCGCTGGAGCAGTACTTC. It translates to CSARDSLEQYF.

The chain recombines TRBV5-1 with TRBJ1-1; possibly TRBD1 for D (5 bases). Germline CDR1 reads SGHRS; CDR2 reads YFSETQ. Trimming shortened V by 0 bases and J by 2 bases, and 8 bases separated the two germline ends. The CDR3 runs to 14 residues. As DNA, the CDR3 is TGCGCCAGCAGCTTGGGGGGGGGAAACACTGAAGCTTTCTTT. Encoded protein: CASSLGGGNTEAFF.

The V gene is TRBV5-1, the J gene TRBJ2-3; TRBD1 might be the D (5 bases). CDR3 length: 11 amino acids. The V end lost 6 bases, the J end lost 3 bases, and 5 bases lay between the germline ends. Per germline, CDR1 SGHRS and CDR2 YFSETQ. Written as DNA, the CDR3 is TGCGCCAGCAAGGGGACAGATACGCAGTATTTT. Translating it yields CASKGTDTQYF.

J is TRBJ1-1 and V is TRBV5-1, with a tentative D call TRBD1 (6 bases). Germline values: CDR1 SGHRS, CDR2 YFSETQ. The V and J ends lost 2 bases and 7 bases respectively, with 12 bases between them. The CDR3 is 13 amino acids. The CDR3 sequence is CASSFSQGFEAFF. CDR3 sequence (DNA): TGCGCCAGCAGCTTCAGTCAGGGGTTTGAAGCTTTCTTT.

This chain connects TRBV5-1 to TRBJ2-5; no firm D call. CDR1 is SGHRS, CDR2 YFSETQ, per germline. This CDR3 is 15 amino acids long. Trimming took off 0 bases at V and 2 bases at J, with 11 bases between the two ends. The CDR3 DNA follows: TGCGCCAGCAGCTTGGACAGTTTTACTCAAGAGACCCAGTACTTC. Its translation: CASSLDSFTQETQYF. Full variable domain (missing parts from reference TRBV5-1 and TRBJ2-5): KAGVTQTPRYLIKTRGQQVTLSCSPISGHRSVSWYQQTPGQGLQFLFEYFSETQRNKGNFPGRFSGRQFSNSRSEMNVSTLELGDSALYLCASSLDSFTQETQYFGPGTRLLVL.

CDR3 sequence reads: CASSGGQGRGSSYEQYF. The CDR3 coding sequence is TGCGCCAGCAGCGGGGGACAGGGCCGGGGGTCAAGCTACGAGCAGTACTTC. J is TRBJ2-7 and V is TRBV5-1; the match to TRBD1 covers 9 bases. Germline loops: CDR1 SGHRS, CDR2 YFSETQ. The CDR3 length is 17 residues. J gave up 3 bases and V 4 bases, and 14 bases lay outside the gene matches. Full variable domain (outside the CDR3, taken from reference TRBV5-1 and TRBJ2-7): KAGVTQTPRYLIKTRGQQVTLSCSPISGHRSVSWYQQTPGQGLQFLFEYFSETQRNKGNFPGRFSGRQFSNSRSEMNVSTLELGDSALYLCASSGGQGRGSSYEQYFGPGTRLTVT.

J is TRBJ2-3 and V is TRBV28; 10 bases are a match to TRBD2. CDR3 length: 19 residues. The V gene end was trimmed by 4 bases and the J gene end by 4 bases; junction bases not matched to a gene: 17. Looked up from germline, CDR1 is MDHEN and CDR2 is SYDVKM. This CDR3 is CASSSPIPPSGRGADTQYF. In nucleotides, the CDR3 is TGTGCCAGCAGTTCGCCTATCCCCCCCAGCGGGAGGGGGGCAGATACGCAGTATTTT.

In this sample, this clone turned up once. J is TRBJ1-1 and V is TRBV6-6; D is uncertain. The CDR3 spans 14 residues. V lost 2 bases to trimming and J lost 6 bases, with 13 bases between them. Looked up from germline, CDR1 is MNHNY and CDR2 is SVGAGI (reference sequence). The CDR3 DNA reads as TGTGCCAGCAGTTACCTCCCCGACGGGTCTGAAGCTTTCTTT. As protein: CASSYLPDGSEAFF.

J is TRBJ2-7 and V is TRBV2; 9 bases line up with TRBD1. Germline V gene lookup returns CDR1 SNHLY and CDR2 FYNNEI. The CDR3 runs 14 residues. The ends lost 8 bases at V and 1 base at J; junction bases unmatched: 6. The CDR3 here is CASGTGTGSYEQYF. The CDR3 nucleotides read TGTGCCAGCGGTACTGGGACAGGGTCCTACGAGCAGTACTTC.

This chain connects TRBV7-9 to TRBJ1-4; D is perhaps TRBD1 (6 bases). This CDR3 has 15 amino acids. Germline values: CDR1 SEHNR, CDR2 FQNEAQ (reference sequence). V dropped 5 bases and J dropped 7 bases, with 17 bases sitting between them. As DNA, the CDR3 is TGTGCCAGCAGCCCCTCGAGGGGGAGTTCTGAAAAACTGTTTTTT. Translated, it gives CASSPSRGSSEKLFF. Together with reference TRBV7-9 and TRBJ1-4, the CDR3 gives the full variable domain: DTGVSQNPRHKITKRGQNVTFRCDPISEHNRLYWYRQTLGQGPEFLTYFQNEAQLEKSRLLSDRFSAERPKGSFSTLEIQRTEQGDSAMYLCASSPSRGSSEKLFFGSGTQLSVL.